These T cell receptor beta chains were read from a single sample in a study of blood T cell repertoires in COVID-19. Clones were sequenced by immunoSEQ multiplex PCR, and TCRdb holds only the in-frame ones, with some missing. Among roughly 380,000 clones listed, 88% were seen once. Material for sequencing was PBMCs or T cells enriched from blood (not recorded which). These receptors were taken from a woman between 25 and 40 years old who had been exposed to COVID-19. Both conserved end residues are part of each CDR3. The D gene is left open where the match is weak.

j_gene	v_gene	d_gene	CDR3aa
TRBJ2-7	TRBV19	.	CASSIQVAYEQYF
TRBJ1-2	TRBV24-1	.	CATSDPFTGNYGYTF
TRBJ2-3	TRBV20-1	.	CSARTGITQYF
TRBJ1-4	TRBV18	TRBD1	CASSPTGTDEKLFF
TRBJ2-5	TRBV11-2	.	CASSPEWGRQETQYF
TRBJ2-1	TRBV18	TRBD1	CASSSGGLSHEQFF
TRBJ1-4	TRBV3-1/TRBV3-2	TRBD1	CASAPGQGTFGGEKLFF
TRBJ1-2	TRBV2	TRBD1	CASSFSRTGGRDGYTF
TRBJ2-7	TRBV6-5	TRBD2	CASSSSGSGEQYF
TRBJ1-5	TRBV11-2	.	CASSLGYSQPQHF
TRBJ2-7	TRBV9	.	CASSSNPKSTSYEQYF
TRBJ2-3	TRBV5-1	.	CASSPGTYQDTQYF
TRBJ2-1	TRBV19	TRBD2	CASSILSGSLPYNEQFF
TRBJ1-2	TRBV9	TRBD1	CASSVSPSGTGGGYTF
TRBJ1-2	TRBV25-1	.	CASSEFNRELDGYTF
TRBJ2-1	TRBV7-3	TRBD2	CASSSHLAASYNEQFF
TRBJ1-1	TRBV18	.	CASSPLREREMRNTEAFF
TRBJ1-5	TRBV28	.	CASSIPGHNQPQHF
TRBJ1-4	TRBV3-1/TRBV3-2	TRBD1	CASSQGGQGGVKLFF
TRBJ1-2	TRBV6-5	TRBD1	CASSDNRGYDYGYTF
TRBJ2-1	TRBV9	TRBD2	CASSAPGLAGYNEQFF
TRBJ2-3	TRBV5-1	.	CASSGDLAVGTDTQYF
TRBJ1-5	TRBV10-1	TRBD1	CASSRDRGQPQHF
TRBJ2-1	TRBV20-1	TRBD2	CSASGLEEQFF